This TCR beta chain was documented in a study of blood T cell repertoires in COVID-19. Turning to the study itself: The United States, Italy and Spain supplied acute and convalescent COVID-19 samples. T cells, B-cell-depleted T cells, or PBMCs supplied cDNA or gDNA.

The CDR3 consists of 16 residues. Trimming cost V 4 bases and J 2 bases; bases outside gene matches: 5. Germline V gene data show CDR1 as SGHDN and CDR2 as FVKESK. Per the original data handling: Reference gene primer amplification yielded estimated nucleated cell counts. Generated by immunoSEQ multiplex PCR, the TCRdb table keeps only in-frame clones and is missing some. V, J and clone size reflect that table, while D and trimming were determined from the DNA. The table shows fewer than 200,000 clones, with roughly 79% occurring only once. This receptor was taken from a woman in her 70s with acute or convalescent COVID-19. The chain links TRBV14 to TRBJ1-4, with 9 bases matching TRBD1. Material for sequencing was peripheral blood. CDR3 sequence reads: CASSRGTGRTNEKLFF. CDR3 nucleotide sequence: TGTGCCAGCAGCCGAGGGACAGGGCGCACTAATGAAAAACTGTTTTTT.